The next 26 T cell receptor beta chains were all read from a single sample in a study of blood T cell repertoires in COVID-19. Sequencing was performed with immunoSEQ multiplex PCR; in TCRdb, only in-frame clones are kept and a portion is missing. The sample holds 70,000 or so clones; approximately 90% are singletons and the top ten take approximately 19%. Sequenced input: peripheral blood. All receptors come from a woman at least 80 years old with acute or convalescent COVID-19.

J is TRBJ1-4 and V is TRBV27; D unclear. Trimming took 5 bases from V and 0 from J, leaving 10 bases between them. The CDR3 loop spans 15 amino acids. The germline CDR1 and CDR2 sequences are MNHEY and SMNVEV (reference sequence). The CDR3, as DNA: TGTGCCAGCAGTCCCTACAGAGCAACTAATGAAAAACTGTTTTTT. Translating gives CASSPYRATNEKLFF.

The table lists this clone with a count of one. The chain recombines TRBV5-1 with TRBJ1-2; unclear D gene. The CDR3 has 13 amino acids. Per germline, CDR1 SGHRS and CDR2 YFSETQ. Trimming took 4 bases from V and 7 from J, leaving 14 bases between them. CDR3 sequence: CASSESPPGGYTF. CDR3 bases: TGCGCCAGCAGCGAAAGCCCCCCGGGTGGCTACACCTTC.

On this clone itself: The identical CDR3 is also encoded by other nucleotide sequences in the sample. The chain combines TRBV9 with TRBJ2-3, with D tentatively TRBD1 (6 bases). The CDR3 contains 15 residues. Germline V gene sequence: CDR1 SGDLS, CDR2 YYNGEE. V gave up 0 bases and J gave up 3 bases, with 11 bases separating them. For the CDR3, the DNA is TGTGCCAGCAGCGTAGGTGGCAGGGGAACAGATACGCAGTATTTT. It translates to CASSVGGRGTDTQYF.

The CDR3 loop is CASSQDMGGATDTQYF. The CDR3 DNA is TGTGCCAGCAGCCAAGATATGGGGGGGGCCACAGATACGCAGTATTTT. This sequence joins TRBV3-1 (or the pseudogene TRBV3-2) and TRBJ2-3, with a tentative D call TRBD2 (7 bases). The CDR3 is 16 residues long. Trimming left V 0 bases short and J 2 bases short, with 12 bases between. Looked up from germline, CDR1 is LGHDT and CDR2 is YNNKEL (reference sequence).

This chain connects TRBV19 to TRBJ2-7; 8 nucleotides match TRBD1. The CDR3 totals 15 residues. After removal of 5 bases from V and 0 bases from J, the junction contained 6 bases not matched to a gene. The germline V gene encodes CDR1 LNHDA and CDR2 SQIVND (reference sequence). The DNA for the CDR3 is TGTGCCAGTAGTCCCAGGGGGCGCGGCTCCTACGAGCAGTACTTC. Its translation: CASSPRGRGSYEQYF.

The chain uses TRBV7-2 and TRBJ1-1; 11 bases agree with TRBD1. The CDR3 length is 16 residues. The V and J ends lost 3 bases and 5 bases, in that order; junction bases with no gene match: 8. Germline CDR1 SGHTA, CDR2 FQGNSA. CDR3 in amino acids: CASSFAGTGGTTEAFF. The DNA of the CDR3 is TGTGCCAGCAGCTTTGCCGGGACAGGGGGGACAACTGAAGCTTTCTTT.

The chain recombines TRBV18 with TRBJ2-1; 15 bases agree with TRBD2. This CDR3 comprises 17 residues. Germline values: CDR1 KGHSH, CDR2 LQKENI. Trimming removed 3 bases from V and 7 bases from J; junction bases left unmatched: 7. CDR3 protein: CASSPRTSGGAGNEQFF. CDR3 coding DNA: TGTGCCAGCTCACCGAGGACTAGCGGGGGGGCTGGGAATGAGCAGTTCTTC.

This chain uses TRBV28 with TRBJ1-2; 8 bases are a match to TRBD1. The CDR3 length is 14 residues. CDR1 and CDR2 from the germline V gene are MDHEN and SYDVKM. V was pared by 5 bases and J by 1 base, with 3 bases of the junction left unmatched. The CDR3 loop is CASSRQGSNYGYTF. CDR3 DNA sequence: TGTGCCAGCAGTCGACAGGGGAGTAACTATGGCTACACCTTC.

The rearrangement joins TRBV5-1 to TRBJ1-3, with 8 bases fitting TRBD1. Trimming removed 2 bases from V and 6 bases from J; junction bases left unmatched: 7. The V gene's germline CDR1 is SGHRS and CDR2 YFSETQ. This CDR3 is 15 amino acids long. The CDR3: CASSLGTGIENTIYF. CDR3 DNA sequence: TGCGCCAGCAGCTTAGGGACAGGAATCGAAAACACCATATATTTT.

The J gene is TRBJ1-1, the V gene TRBV19, with D maybe TRBD1 (6 bases). Trimming shortened V by 7 bases and J by 4 bases, and 13 bases separated the two germline ends. Germline CDR1 and CDR2: LNHDA and SQIVND (reference sequence). This CDR3 region has 13 residues. In DNA form, the CDR3 reads TGTGCCAGTAAGCTGCGGGGGCCCACTGAAGCTTTCTTT. Translation gives CASKLRGPTEAFF.

This chain joins TRBV18 and TRBJ2-1, with 9 bases identical to TRBD2. Germline assignment: CDR1 KGHSH and CDR2 LQKENI. The CDR3 runs to 16 residues. The junction had 10 bases not matched to a gene; V was cut back by 3 bases and J by 7 bases. CDR3 in DNA: TGTGCCAGCTCACCTCTAGCGGGAACTGGGGAGAATGAGCAGTTCTTC. Amino acid sequence: CASSPLAGTGENEQFF.

The chain joins TRBV11-3 to TRBJ2-6; TRBD1 matches 7 bases. With V trimmed by 2 bases and J by 0 bases, 7 bases remained unmatched. CDR1 and CDR2 from the germline V gene are SGHNT and YENEEA. The CDR3 sequence is 18 residues long. The CDR3 DNA follows: TGTGCCAGCAGCTTAAGCTCCGGGACAGTCTCTGGGGCCAACGTCCTGACTTTC. Residues: CASSLSSGTVSGANVLTF.

The J gene is TRBJ2-7, the V gene TRBV28; D is possibly TRBD2 (6 bases). Germline V gives CDR1 MDHEN, CDR2 SYDVKM. The CDR3 extends over 14 amino acids. V shed 2 bases and J shed 2 bases, with 10 bases lying between them. CDR3 loop: CASSLGGIPYEQYF. CDR3 DNA sequence: TGTGCCAGCAGTTTAGGAGGGATCCCCTACGAGCAGTACTTC.

The chain is built from TRBV14 and TRBJ2-7; no reliable D call. The CDR3 contains 15 residues. Trimming removed 0 bases from V and 3 bases from J, with 12 bases in between. Germline CDR1 reads SGHDN; CDR2 reads FVKESK. The DNA for the CDR3 is TGTGCCAGCAGCCAAGATCAAAGCCCAAACTACGAGCAGTACTTC. This gives the protein CASSQDQSPNYEQYF.

The chain joins TRBV28 to TRBJ1-5; 7 nucleotides agree with TRBD1. V trimming: 8 bases; J trimming: 7 bases; junction bases outside the gene matches: 11. The V gene's germline CDR1 is MDHEN and CDR2 SYDVKM. This CDR3 spans 14 amino acids. CDR3 sequence (DNA): TGTGCCAGCGTAGGGACAGCTTATGCCCAGCCCCAGCATTTT. It yields the protein CASVGTAYAQPQHF.

The rearrangement joins TRBV6-5 to TRBJ2-7, with TRBD1 as a possible D gene (6 bases). There are 14 residues in the CDR3. The germline V gene encodes CDR1 MNHEY and CDR2 SVGAGI. Trimming left V 7 bases short and J 2 bases short, with 15 bases between. The CDR3 spells CASIAAGVPYEQYF. CDR3 sequence (DNA): TGTGCCAGCATCGCGGCAGGGGTCCCCTACGAGCAGTACTTC.

This clone was seen a handful of times. This rearrangement joins TRBV6-5 to TRBJ1-1; no clear D. This CDR3 has 13 residues. Germline CDR1 and CDR2: MNHEY and SVGAGI. V dropped 8 bases and J dropped 1 base, with 11 bases sitting between them. CDR3 region: CASVRAGNTEAFF. The CDR3 coding sequence is TGTGCCAGCGTTCGGGCGGGGAACACTGAAGCTTTCTTT.

The chain joins TRBV2 to TRBJ2-7, with D tentatively TRBD1 (6 bases). Germline V gene sequence: CDR1 SNHLY, CDR2 FYNNEI. The CDR3 has 12 residues. V gave up 8 bases and J gave up 6 bases, with 14 bases separating them. CDR3 residues: CASGYRVGEQYF. CDR3 bases: TGTGCCAGCGGATACAGGGTGGGCGAGCAGTACTTC. The whole variable domain, remainder taken from reference TRBV2 and TRBJ2-7, is EPEVTQTPSHQVTQMGQEVILRCVPISNHLYFYWYRQILGQKVEFLVSFYNNEISEKSEIFDDQFSVERPDGSNFTLKIRSTKLEDSAMYFCASGYRVGEQYFGPGTRLTVT.

The chain recombines TRBV3-1 (or the pseudogene TRBV3-2) with TRBJ1-4; no definite D call. CDR1 and CDR2 (germline): LGHDT, YNNKEL (reference sequence). The CDR3 is 12 residues long. V lost 1 base and J 7 bases, leaving 4 bases between the germline ends. CDR3 residues: CASSQGSEKLFF. CDR3 DNA: TGTGCCAGCAGCCAAGGGAGTGAAAAACTGTTTTTT.

The chain carries TRBV19 and TRBJ2-3; D is uncertain. The CDR3 has 13 amino acids. Germline V gives CDR1 LNHDA, CDR2 SQIVND (reference sequence). Trimming stripped 5 bases from V and 5 bases from J, with 11 bases between. The CDR3 coding sequence is TGTGCCAGTAGTCTCGTTCTTGTAGATACGCAGTATTTT. Protein sequence: CASSLVLVDTQYF.

The V and J genes are TRBV2 and TRBJ2-5, with D maybe TRBD1 (5 bases). The CDR3 sequence is 14 residues long. CDR1 is SNHLY, CDR2 FYNNEI, per germline. V lost 8 bases, J lost 5 bases, and 18 bases lay in between. The CDR3 loop reads CASRRLRVGETQYF. The CDR3 region has the DNA TGTGCCAGCCGTAGACTCAGGGTCGGGGAGACCCAGTACTTC.

Written as DNA, the CDR3 is TGTGCCAGCAGCCCTGAGCTAGCGGGGGAGCAGTACTTC. Translation gives CASSPELAGEQYF. The rearrangement links TRBV3-1 (or the pseudogene TRBV3-2) to TRBJ2-7; the match to TRBD2 covers 9 bases. V gave up 4 bases and J gave up 7 bases; unmatched junction bases: 5. Germline loops: CDR1 LGHDT, CDR2 YNNKEL (reference sequence). The CDR3 spans 13 residues.

The rearrangement joins TRBV6-2 or TRBV6-3 to TRBJ1-1; D not resolved. The germline V gene encodes CDR1 MNHEY and CDR2 SVGEGT. This CDR3 is 15 amino acids long. With 2 bases removed from V and 3 bases from J, the gap between germline ends came to 13 bases. The CDR3 DNA reads TGTGCCAGCAGTTACGTCCGACTGAGGGACACTGAAGCTTTCTTT. Protein: CASSYVRLRDTEAFF.

The chain carries TRBV18 and TRBJ2-1; perhaps TRBD2 as D (5 bases). Trimming removed 6 bases at V and 10 bases at J, with 10 bases between. Looked up from germline, CDR1 is KGHSH and CDR2 is LQKENI. CDR3 length: 11 amino acids. The CDR3 DNA is TGTGCCAGCTCCCCAACGGGGGAGCAGTTCTTC. This encodes CASSPTGEQFF.

The gene calls are TRBV7-2 and TRBJ1-1; 8 nucleotides match TRBD1. This CDR3 has 14 amino acids. The germline CDR1 and CDR2 sequences are SGHTA and FQGNSA. V lost 2 bases to trimming and J lost 4 bases; unmatched junction nucleotides: 3. CDR3 coding DNA: TGTGCCAGCAGCTTAATGGGACAGGCCACTGAAGCTTTCTTT. This encodes CASSLMGQATEAFF.

V and J are TRBV15 and TRBJ2-2; D may be TRBD1 (6 bases). V lost 0 bases and J lost 5, with 10 bases in between. The length of the CDR3 is 15 residues. Germline V gene data show CDR1 as LNHNV and CDR2 as YYDKDF (reference sequence). The CDR3 DNA is TGTGCCACCAGCAGAGAACAGGGAAGGACCGGGGAGCTGTTTTTT. Protein: CATSREQGRTGELFF.